This T cell receptor (beta chain) was identified during a study of blood T cell repertoires in COVID-19. Study summary: PBMCs, B-cell-depleted T cells, or T cells were the source of the cDNA or gDNA that made up the material.

The V end was cut by 2 bases, the J end by 2 bases, with 12 bases between. Per the germline V gene, CDR1 is WSHSY and CDR2 is SAAADI. The CDR3 has 15 amino acids. TCRdb's table, derived via immunoSEQ multiplex PCR, lists solely in-frame clones and lacks some. The sample lists about 81,000 clones, roughly 96% seen once, with roughly 4% in the top ten. This sequence was found in a human donor with active COVID-19. The donor label of this sample is uncertain. This chain joins TRBV10-2 and TRBJ2-5; D gene unclear. Sequencing was carried out using peripheral blood. In nucleotides, the CDR3 is TGCGCCAGCAGTGAGCCCGTCTCTATACAAGAGACCCAGTACTTC. The encoded protein is CASSEPVSIQETQYF.